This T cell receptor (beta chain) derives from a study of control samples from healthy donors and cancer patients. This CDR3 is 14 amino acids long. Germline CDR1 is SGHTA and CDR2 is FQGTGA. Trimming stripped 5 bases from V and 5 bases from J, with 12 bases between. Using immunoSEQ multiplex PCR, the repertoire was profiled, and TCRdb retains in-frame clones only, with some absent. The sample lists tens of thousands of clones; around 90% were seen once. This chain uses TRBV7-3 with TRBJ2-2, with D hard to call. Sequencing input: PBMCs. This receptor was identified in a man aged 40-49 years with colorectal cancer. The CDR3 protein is CASSAARRTGELFF. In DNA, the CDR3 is TGTGCCAGCAGCGCCGCTAGACGGACCGGGGAGCTGTTTTTT.